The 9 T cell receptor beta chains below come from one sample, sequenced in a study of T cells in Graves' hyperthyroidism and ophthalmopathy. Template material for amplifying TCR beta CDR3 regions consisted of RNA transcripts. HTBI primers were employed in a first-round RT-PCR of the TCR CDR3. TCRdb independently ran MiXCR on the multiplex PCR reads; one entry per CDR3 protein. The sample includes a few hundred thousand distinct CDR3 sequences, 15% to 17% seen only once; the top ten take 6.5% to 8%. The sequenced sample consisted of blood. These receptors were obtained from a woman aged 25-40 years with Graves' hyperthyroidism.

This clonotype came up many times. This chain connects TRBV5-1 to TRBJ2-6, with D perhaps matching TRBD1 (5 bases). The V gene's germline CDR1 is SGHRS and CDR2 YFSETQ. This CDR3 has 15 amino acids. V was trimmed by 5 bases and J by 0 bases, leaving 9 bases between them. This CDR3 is CASRPQGSGANVLTF. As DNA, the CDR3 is TGCGCCAGCAGACCGCAGGGCTCTGGGGCCAACGTCCTGACTTTC.

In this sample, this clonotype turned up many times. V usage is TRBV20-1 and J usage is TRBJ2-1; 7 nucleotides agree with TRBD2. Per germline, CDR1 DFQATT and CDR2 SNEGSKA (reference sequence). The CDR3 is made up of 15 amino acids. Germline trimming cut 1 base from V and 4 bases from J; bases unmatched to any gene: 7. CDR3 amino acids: CSARGAGELYNEQFF. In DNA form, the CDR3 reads TGCAGTGCTAGAGGGGCGGGAGAACTTTACAATGAGCAGTTCTTC.

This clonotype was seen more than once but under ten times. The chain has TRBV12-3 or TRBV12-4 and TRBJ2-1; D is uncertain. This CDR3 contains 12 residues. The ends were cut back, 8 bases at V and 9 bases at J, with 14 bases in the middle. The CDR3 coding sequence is TGTGCCAGCTCCTTACCGGCCACTGAGCAGTTCTTC. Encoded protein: CASSLPATEQFF.

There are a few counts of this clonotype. This CDR3 is CASSLQGAGANVLTF. In nucleotides, the CDR3 is TGTGCCAGCAGCCTTCAGGGGGCTGGGGCCAACGTCCTGACTTTC. The chain is built from TRBV7-3 and TRBJ2-6, with TRBD1 identical over 7 bases. CDR1 SGHTA and CDR2 FQGTGA come from the germline V gene. J was trimmed by 2 bases and V by 5 bases; bases with no gene match: 3. The CDR3 extends over 15 amino acids.

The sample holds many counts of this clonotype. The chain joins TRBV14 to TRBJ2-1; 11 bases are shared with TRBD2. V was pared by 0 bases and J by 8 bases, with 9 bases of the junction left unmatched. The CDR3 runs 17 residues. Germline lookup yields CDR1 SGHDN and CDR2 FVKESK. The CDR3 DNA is TGTGCCAGCAGCCAAGACTTGGGACTAGCGGTAGCCCATGAGCAGTTCTTC. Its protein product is CASSQDLGLAVAHEQFF. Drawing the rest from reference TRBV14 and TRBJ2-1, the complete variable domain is EAGVTQFPSHSVIEKGQTVTLRCDPISGHDNLYWYRRVMGKEIKFLLHFVKESKQDESGMPNNRFLAERTGGTYSTLKVQPAELEDSGVYFCASSQDLGLAVAHEQFFGPGTRLTVL.

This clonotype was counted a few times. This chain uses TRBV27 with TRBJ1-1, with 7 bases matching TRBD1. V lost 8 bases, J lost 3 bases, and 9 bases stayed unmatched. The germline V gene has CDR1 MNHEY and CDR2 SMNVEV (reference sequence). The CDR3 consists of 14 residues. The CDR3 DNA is TGTGCCAGCGGGACAGACAGGGACCACACTGAAGCTTTCTTT. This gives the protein CASGTDRDHTEAFF.

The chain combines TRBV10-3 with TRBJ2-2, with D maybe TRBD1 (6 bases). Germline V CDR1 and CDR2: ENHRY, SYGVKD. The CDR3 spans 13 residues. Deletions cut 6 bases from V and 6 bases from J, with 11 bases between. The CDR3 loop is CAIRDSDAGELFF. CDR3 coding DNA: TGTGCCATCAGGGACAGCGACGCCGGGGAGCTGTTTTTT.

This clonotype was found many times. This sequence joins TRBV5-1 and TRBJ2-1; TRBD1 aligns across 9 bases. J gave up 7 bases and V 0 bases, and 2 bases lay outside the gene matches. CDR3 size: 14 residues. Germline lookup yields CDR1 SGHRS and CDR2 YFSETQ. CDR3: CASSLGTGVNEQFF. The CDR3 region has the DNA TGCGCCAGCAGCTTGGGGACAGGGGTGAATGAGCAGTTCTTC. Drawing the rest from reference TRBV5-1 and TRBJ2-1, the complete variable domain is KAGVTQTPRYLIKTRGQQVTLSCSPISGHRSVSWYQQTPGQGLQFLFEYFSETQRNKGNFPGRFSGRQFSNSRSEMNVSTLELGDSALYLCASSLGTGVNEQFFGPGTRLTVL.

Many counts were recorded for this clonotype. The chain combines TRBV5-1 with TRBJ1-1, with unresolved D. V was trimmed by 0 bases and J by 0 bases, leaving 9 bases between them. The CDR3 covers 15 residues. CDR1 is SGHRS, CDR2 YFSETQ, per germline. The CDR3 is CASSLASGLNTEAFF. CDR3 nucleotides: TGCGCCAGCAGCTTGGCGTCCGGATTGAACACTGAAGCTTTCTTT. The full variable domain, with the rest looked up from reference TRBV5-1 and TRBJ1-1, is KAGVTQTPRYLIKTRGQQVTLSCSPISGHRSVSWYQQTPGQGLQFLFEYFSETQRNKGNFPGRFSGRQFSNSRSEMNVSTLELGDSALYLCASSLASGLNTEAFFGQGTRLTVV.